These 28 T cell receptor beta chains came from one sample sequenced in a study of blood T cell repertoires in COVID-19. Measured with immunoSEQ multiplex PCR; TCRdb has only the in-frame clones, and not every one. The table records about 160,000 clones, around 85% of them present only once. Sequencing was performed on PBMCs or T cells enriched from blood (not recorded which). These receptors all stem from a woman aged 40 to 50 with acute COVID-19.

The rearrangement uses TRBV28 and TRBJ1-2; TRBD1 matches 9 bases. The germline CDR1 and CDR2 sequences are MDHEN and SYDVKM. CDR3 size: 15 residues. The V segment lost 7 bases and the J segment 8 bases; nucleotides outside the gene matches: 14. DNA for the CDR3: TGTGCCAGCAATTCGGGACAGGGCGCGATGGGAGGCTACACCTTC. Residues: CASNSGQGAMGGYTF.

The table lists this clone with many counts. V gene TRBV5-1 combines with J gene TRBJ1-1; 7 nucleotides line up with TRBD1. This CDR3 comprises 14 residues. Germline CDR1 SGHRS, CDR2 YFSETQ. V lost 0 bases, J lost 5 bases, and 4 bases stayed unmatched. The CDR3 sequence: CASSLEQGRTEAFF. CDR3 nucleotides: TGCGCCAGCAGCTTGGAACAGGGGAGGACTGAAGCTTTCTTT.

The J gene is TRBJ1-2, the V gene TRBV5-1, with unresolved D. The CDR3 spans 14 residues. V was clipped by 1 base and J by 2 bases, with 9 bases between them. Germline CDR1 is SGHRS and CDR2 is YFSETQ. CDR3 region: CASSLRGQNYGYTF. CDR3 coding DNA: TGCGCCAGCAGCTTGCGCGGCCAGAACTATGGCTACACCTTC.

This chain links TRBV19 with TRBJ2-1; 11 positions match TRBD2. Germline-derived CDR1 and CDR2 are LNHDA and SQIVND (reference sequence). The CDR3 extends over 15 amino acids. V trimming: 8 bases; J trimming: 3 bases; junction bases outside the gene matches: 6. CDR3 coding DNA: TGTGCCAGTGAGACTAGCGGGGCGGGCTACAATGAGCAGTTCTTC. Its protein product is CASETSGAGYNEQFF. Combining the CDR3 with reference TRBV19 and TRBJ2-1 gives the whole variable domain DGGITQSPKYLFRKEGQNVTLSCEQNLNHDAMYWYRQDPGQGLRLIYYSQIVNDFQKGDIAEGYSVSREKKESFPLTVTSAQKNPTAFYLCASETSGAGYNEQFFGPGTRLTVL.

CDR3 coding DNA: TGCGCCAGCAGCCAAGATCGTAGGGGTGGGAACACTGAAGCTTTCTTT. It yields the protein CASSQDRRGGNTEAFF. This rearrangement joins TRBV4-1 to TRBJ1-1; perhaps TRBD1 as D (5 bases). This CDR3 is built from 16 residues. Trimming took 0 bases from V and 1 from J, leaving 12 bases between them. CDR1 and CDR2 from the germline V gene are MGHRA and YSYEKL.

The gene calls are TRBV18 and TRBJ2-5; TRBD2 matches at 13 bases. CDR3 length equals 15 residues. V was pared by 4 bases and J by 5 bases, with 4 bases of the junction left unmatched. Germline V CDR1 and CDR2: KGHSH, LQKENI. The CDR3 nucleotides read TGTGCCAGCTCACGGACTAGCGGGAGTCGGGAGACCCAGTACTTC. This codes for CASSRTSGSRETQYF.

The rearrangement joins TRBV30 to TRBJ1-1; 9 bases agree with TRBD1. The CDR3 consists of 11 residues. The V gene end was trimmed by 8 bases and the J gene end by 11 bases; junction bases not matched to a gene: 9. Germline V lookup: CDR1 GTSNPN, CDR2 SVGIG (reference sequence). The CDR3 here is CAGAGTGWAFF. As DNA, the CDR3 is TGTGCCGGGGCCGGGACAGGGTGGGCTTTCTTT.

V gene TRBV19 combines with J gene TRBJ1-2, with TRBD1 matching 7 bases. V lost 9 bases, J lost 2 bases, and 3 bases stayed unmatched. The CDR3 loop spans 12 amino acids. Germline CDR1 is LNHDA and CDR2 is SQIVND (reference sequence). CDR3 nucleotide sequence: TGTGCCAGCCGGGACAGAAACTATGGCTACACCTTC. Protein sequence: CASRDRNYGYTF. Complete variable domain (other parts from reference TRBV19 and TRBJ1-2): DGGITQSPKYLFRKEGQNVTLSCEQNLNHDAMYWYRQDPGQGLRLIYYSQIVNDFQKGDIAEGYSVSREKKESFPLTVTSAQKNPTAFYLCASRDRNYGYTFGSGTRLTVV.

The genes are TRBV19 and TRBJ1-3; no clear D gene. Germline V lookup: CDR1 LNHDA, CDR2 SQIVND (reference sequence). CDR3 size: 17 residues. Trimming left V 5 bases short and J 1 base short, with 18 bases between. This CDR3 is CASSPSGRGQSGNTIYF. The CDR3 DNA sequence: TGTGCCAGTAGTCCTTCCGGCCGAGGGCAATCTGGAAACACCATATATTTT.

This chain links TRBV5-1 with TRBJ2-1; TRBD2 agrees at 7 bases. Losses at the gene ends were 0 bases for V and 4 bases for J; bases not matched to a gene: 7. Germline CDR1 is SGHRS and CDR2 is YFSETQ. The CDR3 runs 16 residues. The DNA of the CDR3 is TGCGCCAGCAGCTTGGACGGCGGGAGCGGTTACAATGAGCAGTTCTTC. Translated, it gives CASSLDGGSGYNEQFF.

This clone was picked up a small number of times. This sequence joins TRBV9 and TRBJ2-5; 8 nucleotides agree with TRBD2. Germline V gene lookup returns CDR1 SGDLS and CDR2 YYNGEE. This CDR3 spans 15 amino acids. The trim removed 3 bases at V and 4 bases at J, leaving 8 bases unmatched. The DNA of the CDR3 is TGTGCCAGCAGCGCGGGGAGCGGGAGTGTAGAGACCCAGTACTTC. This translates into CASSAGSGSVETQYF.

CDR3 amino acids: CASSGLSGRAFF. Here the CDR3 DNA reads TGTGCCAGCAGCGGGTTATCTGGGAGAGCTTTCTTT. J is TRBJ1-1 and V is TRBV6-4; D gene unclear. Trimming pared 6 bases from V and 10 bases from J, leaving 15 bases between. This CDR3 is built from 12 residues. CDR1 and CDR2 (germline): MRHNA, SNTAGT.

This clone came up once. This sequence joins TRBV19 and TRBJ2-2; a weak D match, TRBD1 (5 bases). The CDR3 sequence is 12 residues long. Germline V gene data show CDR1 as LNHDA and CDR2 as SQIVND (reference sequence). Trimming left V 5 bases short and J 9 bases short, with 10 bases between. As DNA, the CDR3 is TGTGCCAGTAGTGTAACAGGAAGGGAGCTGTTTTTT. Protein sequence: CASSVTGRELFF.

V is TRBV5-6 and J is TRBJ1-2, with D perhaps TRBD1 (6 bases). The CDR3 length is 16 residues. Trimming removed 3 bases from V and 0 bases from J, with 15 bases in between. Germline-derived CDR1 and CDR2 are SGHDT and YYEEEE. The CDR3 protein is CASSSRGTHTNYGYTF. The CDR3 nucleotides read TGTGCCAGCAGCTCCAGAGGGACACACACTAACTATGGCTACACCTTC.

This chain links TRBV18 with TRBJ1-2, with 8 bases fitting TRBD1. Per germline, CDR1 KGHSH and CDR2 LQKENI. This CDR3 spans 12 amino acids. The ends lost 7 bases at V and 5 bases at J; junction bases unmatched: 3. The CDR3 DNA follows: TGTGCCAGCTTTAGGACAGGGTATGGCTACACCTTC. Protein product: CASFRTGYGYTF.

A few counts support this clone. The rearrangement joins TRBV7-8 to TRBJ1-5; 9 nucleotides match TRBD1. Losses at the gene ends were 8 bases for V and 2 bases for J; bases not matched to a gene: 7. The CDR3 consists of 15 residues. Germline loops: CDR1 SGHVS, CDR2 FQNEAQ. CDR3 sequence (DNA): TGTGCCAGCGCAATTACAGGGGGCGGCAATCAGCCCCAGCATTTT. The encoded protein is CASAITGGGNQPQHF.

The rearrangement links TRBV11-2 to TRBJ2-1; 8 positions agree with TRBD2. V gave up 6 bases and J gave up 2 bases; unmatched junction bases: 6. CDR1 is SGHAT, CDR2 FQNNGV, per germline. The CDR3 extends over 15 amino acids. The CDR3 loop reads CASSAAGVAYNEQFF. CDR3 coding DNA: TGTGCCAGCAGTGCAGCGGGAGTCGCCTACAATGAGCAGTTCTTC.

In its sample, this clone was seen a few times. CDR3 amino acids: CASKTPPGTGGTKNIQYF. The DNA for the CDR3 is TGTGCCAGTAAAACCCCCCCCGGGACAGGGGGCACCAAAAACATTCAGTACTTC. This chain uses TRBV6-4 with TRBJ2-4, with TRBD1 identical over 12 bases. V was pared by 9 bases and J by 2 bases, with 14 bases of the junction left unmatched. This CDR3 is 18 amino acids long. Germline CDR1 is MRHNA and CDR2 is SNTAGT.

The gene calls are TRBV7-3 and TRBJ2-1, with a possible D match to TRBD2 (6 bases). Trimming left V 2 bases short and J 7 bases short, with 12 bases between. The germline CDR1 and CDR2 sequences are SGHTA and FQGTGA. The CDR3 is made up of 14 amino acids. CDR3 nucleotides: TGTGCCAGCAGCTTAGGGACTGCTAGGAATGAGCAGTTCTTC. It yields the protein CASSLGTARNEQFF. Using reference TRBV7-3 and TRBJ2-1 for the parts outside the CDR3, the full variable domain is GAGVSQTPSNKVTEKGKYVELRCDPISGHTALYWYRQSLGQGPEFLIYFQGTGAADDSGLPNDRFFAVRPEGSVSTLKIQRTERGDSAVYLCASSLGTARNEQFFGPGTRLTVL.

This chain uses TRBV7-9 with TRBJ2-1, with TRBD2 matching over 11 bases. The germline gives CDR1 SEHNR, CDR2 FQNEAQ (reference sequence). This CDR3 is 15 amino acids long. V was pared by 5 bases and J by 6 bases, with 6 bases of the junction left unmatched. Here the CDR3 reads CASSQGLAEVNEQFF. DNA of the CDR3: TGTGCCAGCAGCCAGGGACTAGCGGAGGTCAATGAGCAGTTCTTC.

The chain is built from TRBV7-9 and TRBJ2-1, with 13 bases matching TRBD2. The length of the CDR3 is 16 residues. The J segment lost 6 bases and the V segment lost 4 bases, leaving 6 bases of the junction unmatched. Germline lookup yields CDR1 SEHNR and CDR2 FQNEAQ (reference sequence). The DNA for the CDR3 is TGTGCCAGCAGCTCGGGACTAGCGGGACCATCCAATGAGCAGTTCTTC. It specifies CASSSGLAGPSNEQFF.

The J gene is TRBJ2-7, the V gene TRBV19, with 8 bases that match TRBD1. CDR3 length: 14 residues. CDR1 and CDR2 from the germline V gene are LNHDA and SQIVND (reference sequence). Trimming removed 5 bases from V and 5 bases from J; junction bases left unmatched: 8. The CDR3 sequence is CASSRDRQSNEQYF. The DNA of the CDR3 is TGTGCCAGTAGTCGGGACAGGCAATCAAACGAGCAGTACTTC.

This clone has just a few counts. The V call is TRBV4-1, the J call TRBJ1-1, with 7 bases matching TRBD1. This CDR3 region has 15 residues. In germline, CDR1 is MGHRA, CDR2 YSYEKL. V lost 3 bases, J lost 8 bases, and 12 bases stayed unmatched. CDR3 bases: TGCGCCAGCAGCCAGGGACAGCAGGTGACGGGGGAAGCTTTCTTT. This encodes CASSQGQQVTGEAFF.

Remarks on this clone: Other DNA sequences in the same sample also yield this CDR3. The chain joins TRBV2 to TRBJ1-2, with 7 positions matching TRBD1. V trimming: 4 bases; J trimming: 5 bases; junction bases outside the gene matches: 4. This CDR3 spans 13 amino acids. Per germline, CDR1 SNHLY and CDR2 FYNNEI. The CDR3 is CASSVGTDYGYTF. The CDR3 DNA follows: TGTGCCAGCAGTGTAGGGACAGATTATGGCTACACCTTC.

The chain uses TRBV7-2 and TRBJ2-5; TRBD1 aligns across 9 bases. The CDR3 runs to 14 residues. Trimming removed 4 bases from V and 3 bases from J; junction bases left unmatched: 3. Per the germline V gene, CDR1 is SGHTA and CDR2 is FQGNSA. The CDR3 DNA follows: TGTGCCAGCAGCTGGACAGGGGATGAAGAGACCCAGTACTTC. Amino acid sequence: CASSWTGDEETQYF.

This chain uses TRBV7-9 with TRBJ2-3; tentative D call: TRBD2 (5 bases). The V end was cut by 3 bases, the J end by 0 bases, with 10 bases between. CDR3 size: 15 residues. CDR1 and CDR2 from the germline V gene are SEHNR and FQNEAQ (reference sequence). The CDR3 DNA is TGTGCCAGCAGCTTTTTACGAGGGAGCACAGATACGCAGTATTTT. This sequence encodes CASSFLRGSTDTQYF.

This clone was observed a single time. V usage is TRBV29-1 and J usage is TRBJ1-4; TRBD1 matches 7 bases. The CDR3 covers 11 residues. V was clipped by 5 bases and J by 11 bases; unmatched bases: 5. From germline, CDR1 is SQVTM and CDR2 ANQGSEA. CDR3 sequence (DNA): TGCAGCGTTCACGACAGGGAGAAACTGTTTTTT. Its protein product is CSVHDREKLFF.

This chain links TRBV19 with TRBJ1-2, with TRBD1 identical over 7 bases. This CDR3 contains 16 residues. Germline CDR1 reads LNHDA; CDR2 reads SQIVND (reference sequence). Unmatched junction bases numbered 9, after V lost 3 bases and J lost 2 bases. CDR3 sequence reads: CASSMSGTEGNYGYTF. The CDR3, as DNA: TGTGCCAGTAGTATGTCTGGGACAGAAGGGAACTATGGCTACACCTTC.